This T cell receptor (beta chain) appears in the sequencing data of a study of breast tumors, draining lymph nodes, adjacent tissues. Study-wide points: The lymph node origin of tumor T cells was framed as consistent with a hypothesis, not demonstrated. Tumor TCR diversity was below lymph nodes but above nontumor tissue. The data were judged consistent with most tumor T cells coming from lymph node and expanding in tumor.

The germline V and J ends were trimmed by 2 bases and 5 bases, with 9 bases remaining between them. This CDR3 comprises 12 residues. Germline V lookup: CDR1 GTSNPN, CDR2 SVGIG (reference sequence). Using its own MiXCR run on the multiplex PCR reads, TCRdb lists one record per CDR3 protein. There are more than 20,000 distinct CDR3 sequences in the sample; around 68% occur only once, and 20% to 30% lies in the top ten. On this clonotype itself: Its antigen remains unidentified.

The gene calls are TRBV30 and TRBJ1-2, with a possible D match to TRBD1 (6 bases). The TCR comes from a female donor with breast cancer. Some clones in this sample may be carry-over from other donors' samples. Specimen: tumor-adjacent breast tissue. This CDR3 reads CAWSITGYGYTF. The DNA for the CDR3 is TGTGCCTGGAGTATTACAGGGTATGGCTACACCTTC.